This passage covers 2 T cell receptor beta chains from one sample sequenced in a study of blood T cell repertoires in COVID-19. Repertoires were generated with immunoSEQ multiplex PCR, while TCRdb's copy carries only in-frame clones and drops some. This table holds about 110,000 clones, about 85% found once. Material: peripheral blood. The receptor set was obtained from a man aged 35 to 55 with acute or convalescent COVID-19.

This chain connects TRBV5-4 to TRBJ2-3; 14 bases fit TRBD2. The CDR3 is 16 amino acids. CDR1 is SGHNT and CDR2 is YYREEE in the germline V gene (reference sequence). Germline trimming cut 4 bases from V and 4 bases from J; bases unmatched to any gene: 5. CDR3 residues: CASSHPGLAGADTQYF. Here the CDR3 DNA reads TGTGCCAGCAGCCACCCGGGACTAGCGGGAGCAGATACGCAGTATTTT.

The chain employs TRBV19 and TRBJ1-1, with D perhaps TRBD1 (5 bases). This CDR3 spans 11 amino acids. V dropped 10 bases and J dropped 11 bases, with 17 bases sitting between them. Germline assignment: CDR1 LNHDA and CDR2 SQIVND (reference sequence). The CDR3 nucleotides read TGTGCCACCGACCGGGACGGGGGGGCTTTCTTT. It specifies CATDRDGGAFF.